This passage covers 3 T cell receptor beta chains from one sample sequenced in a study of T cell responses to AZD1222 COVID-19 vaccine. Sequencing used immunoSEQ multiplex PCR; TCRdb keeps in-frame clones, though not all of them. The table has 150,000 to 200,000 clones, approximately 94% seen once. Material: peripheral blood, obtained on day 0 of AZD1222 vaccination. Receptors originate from an adult in good health.

The chain is built from TRBV7-9 and TRBJ1-4; 7 bases map to TRBD1. With V trimmed by 4 bases and J by 8 bases, 10 bases remained unmatched. CDR1 SEHNR and CDR2 FQNEAQ come from the germline V gene (reference sequence). The CDR3 sequence is 15 residues long. CDR3 loop: CASSSQGGAQEKLFF. CDR3 coding DNA: TGTGCCAGCAGCTCCCAGGGGGGGGCTCAGGAAAAACTGTTTTTT.

This rearrangement joins TRBV30 to TRBJ2-3; D remains ambiguous. V shed 5 bases and J shed 5 bases, with 8 bases lying between them. The CDR3 length is 11 residues. Germline loops: CDR1 GTSNPN, CDR2 SVGIG (reference sequence). CDR3 protein: CAWAPQDTQYF. CDR3 in DNA: TGTGCCTGGGCCCCTCAAGATACGCAGTATTTT.

The chain has TRBV5-4 and TRBJ2-7; no reliable D call. In germline, CDR1 is SGHNT, CDR2 YYREEE (reference sequence). The CDR3 extends over 14 amino acids. The V and J ends lost 4 bases and 6 bases respectively, with 17 bases between them. This CDR3 reads CASSQEQSSGEQYF. The CDR3 bases are TGTGCCAGCAGCCAGGAACAGTCCTCCGGCGAGCAGTACTTC.